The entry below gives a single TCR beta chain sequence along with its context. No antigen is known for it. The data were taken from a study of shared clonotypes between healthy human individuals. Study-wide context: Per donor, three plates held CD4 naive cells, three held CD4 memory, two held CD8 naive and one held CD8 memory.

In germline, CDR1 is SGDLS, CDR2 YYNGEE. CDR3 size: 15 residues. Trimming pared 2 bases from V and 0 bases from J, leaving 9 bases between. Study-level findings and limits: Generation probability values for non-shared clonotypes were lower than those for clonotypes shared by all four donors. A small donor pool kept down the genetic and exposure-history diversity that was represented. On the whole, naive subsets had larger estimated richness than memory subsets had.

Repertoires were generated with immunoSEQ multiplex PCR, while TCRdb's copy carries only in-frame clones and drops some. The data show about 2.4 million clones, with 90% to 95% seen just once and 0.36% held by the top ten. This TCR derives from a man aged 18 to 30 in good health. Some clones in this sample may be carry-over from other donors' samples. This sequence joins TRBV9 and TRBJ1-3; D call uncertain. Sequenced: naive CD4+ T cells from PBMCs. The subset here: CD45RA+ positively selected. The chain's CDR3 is CASSVLGVSGNTIYF. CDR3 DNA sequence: TGTGCCAGCAGCGTTTTGGGCGTCTCTGGAAACACCATATATTTT.